A selection of T cell receptor beta chains follows, all from one sample in a study of blood T cells in healthy people across ages. TCRdb reanalysed the 5' RACE reads using MiXCR and keeps one entry per CDR3 protein. The table lists hundreds of thousands of distinct CDR3 sequences, roughly 35% of them singletons. The sequenced sample was blood. All receptors derive from a man aged 18 to 30 in good health. Each CDR3 is given with its conserved first and last residue. The order of the fields is V gene, J gene, clone size, CDR3 protein. A clone size is listed for some rows: how often the clone was seen (once, few, many), or a class if it is expanded.

v_gene: TRBV5-6
j_gene: TRBJ2-3
abundance: few
CDR3aa: CASSSEPGDTQYF

v_gene: TRBV6-5
j_gene: TRBJ2-7
abundance: many
CDR3aa: CASTWAGGVYEQYF

v_gene: TRBV20-1
j_gene: TRBJ2-4
abundance: few
CDR3aa: CSASSSGGSVAKNIQYF

v_gene: TRBV6-2/TRBV6-3
j_gene: TRBJ2-7
abundance: .
CDR3aa: CASSRDYSYEQYF

v_gene: TRBV7-2
j_gene: TRBJ1-1
abundance: .
CDR3aa: CASSLAGPRGAEAFF

v_gene: TRBV10-3
j_gene: TRBJ1-1
abundance: few
CDR3aa: CAISEKSGNTEAFF

v_gene: TRBV5-6
j_gene: TRBJ2-3
abundance: .
CDR3aa: CASSLEYGASTDTQYF

v_gene: TRBV20-1
j_gene: .
abundance: .
CDR3aa: CSGGSSYNEQYF

v_gene: TRBV7-2
j_gene: TRBJ2-3
abundance: .
CDR3aa: CASSPSGGMYTQYF

v_gene: TRBV4-3
j_gene: TRBJ2-4
abundance: many
CDR3aa: CASSLDRVRNIQYF

v_gene: TRBV12-3/TRBV12-4
j_gene: TRBJ2-7
abundance: .
CDR3aa: CASTRDPSYNEQYF

v_gene: TRBV27
j_gene: TRBJ2-7
abundance: .
CDR3aa: CASSIGQVPYEQYF

v_gene: TRBV20-1
j_gene: TRBJ1-2
abundance: few
CDR3aa: CSASDRDRGSVYGYTF

v_gene: TRBV28
j_gene: TRBJ2-5
abundance: .
CDR3aa: CASSSVGVDSQETQYF

v_gene: TRBV13
j_gene: TRBJ2-3
abundance: many
CDR3aa: CASSLRPVGDTQYF

v_gene: TRBV7-2
j_gene: TRBJ1-1
abundance: .
CDR3aa: CASRKNTEAFF

v_gene: TRBV2
j_gene: TRBJ1-1
abundance: few
CDR3aa: CASSGAEAFF

v_gene: TRBV12-3/TRBV12-4
j_gene: TRBJ2-3
abundance: many
CDR3aa: CASSLSGGAADTQYF